Given below is one TCR beta chain in context. These data are taken from a study of blood T cell repertoires in COVID-19. Overall study context: The United States, Italy and Spain supplied acute and convalescent COVID-19 samples. T cells, B-cell-depleted T cells, or PBMCs provided the cDNA or gDNA that served as material.

How the authors handled the data: Reference gene primers were amplified, and this amplification served to estimate nucleated cell counts. Clones were sequenced by immunoSEQ multiplex PCR, and TCRdb holds only the in-frame ones, with some missing. That table is the source of V, J and clone size, and D and trimming were worked out from the DNA. Among over 85,000 clones listed, about 85% were seen once. V shed 3 bases and J shed 3 bases, with 9 bases lying between them. This CDR3 region has 14 residues. CDR1 is SEHNR and CDR2 is FQNEAQ in the germline V gene (reference sequence). The chain uses TRBV7-9 and TRBJ1-5, with a possible D match to TRBD1 (5 bases). The TCR originated in a man aged 45 to 65 with active COVID-19. Sequences were obtained from peripheral blood. In DNA form, the CDR3 reads TGTGCCAGCAGCTTGGGGCAGGCCAATCAGCCCCAGCATTTT. Translation: CASSLGQANQPQHF.